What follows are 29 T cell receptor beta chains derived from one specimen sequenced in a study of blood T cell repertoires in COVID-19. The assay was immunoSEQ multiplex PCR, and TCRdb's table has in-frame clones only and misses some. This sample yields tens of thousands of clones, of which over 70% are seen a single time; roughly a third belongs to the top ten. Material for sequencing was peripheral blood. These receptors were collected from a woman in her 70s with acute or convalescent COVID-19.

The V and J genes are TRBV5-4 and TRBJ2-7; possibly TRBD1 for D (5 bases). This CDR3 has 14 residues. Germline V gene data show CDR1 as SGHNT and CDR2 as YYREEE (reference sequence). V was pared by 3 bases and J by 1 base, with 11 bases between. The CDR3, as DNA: TGTGCCAGCAGCTCCCCAGGGAAGTCCTACGAGCAGTACTTC. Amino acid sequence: CASSSPGKSYEQYF. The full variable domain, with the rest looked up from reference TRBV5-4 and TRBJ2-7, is ETGVTQSPTHLIKTRGQQVTLRCSSQSGHNTVSWYQQALGQGPQFIFQYYREEENGRGNFPPRFSGLQFPNYSSELNVNALELDDSALYLCASSSPGKSYEQYFGPGTRLTVT.

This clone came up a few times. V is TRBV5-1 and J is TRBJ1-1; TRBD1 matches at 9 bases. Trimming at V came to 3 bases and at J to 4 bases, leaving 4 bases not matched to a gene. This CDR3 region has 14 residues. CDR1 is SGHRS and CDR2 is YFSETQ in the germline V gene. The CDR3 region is CASSWGQGVTEAFF. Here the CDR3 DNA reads TGCGCCAGCAGCTGGGGACAGGGAGTCACTGAAGCTTTCTTT.

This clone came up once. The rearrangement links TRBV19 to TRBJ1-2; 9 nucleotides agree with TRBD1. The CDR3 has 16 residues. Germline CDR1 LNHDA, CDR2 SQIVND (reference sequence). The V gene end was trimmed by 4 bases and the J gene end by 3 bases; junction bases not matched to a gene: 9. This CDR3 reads CASSSPRTGADYGYTF. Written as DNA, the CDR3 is TGTGCCAGTAGTAGCCCCCGGACAGGGGCGGACTATGGCTACACCTTC. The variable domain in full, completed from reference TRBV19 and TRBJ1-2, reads DGGITQSPKYLFRKEGQNVTLSCEQNLNHDAMYWYRQDPGQGLRLIYYSQIVNDFQKGDIAEGYSVSREKKESFPLTVTSAQKNPTAFYLCASSSPRTGADYGYTFGSGTRLTVV.

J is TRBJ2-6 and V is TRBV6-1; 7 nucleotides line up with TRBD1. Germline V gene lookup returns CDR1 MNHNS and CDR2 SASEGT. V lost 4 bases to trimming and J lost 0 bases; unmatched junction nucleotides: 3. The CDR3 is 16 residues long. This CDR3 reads CASSGGQLSGANVLTF. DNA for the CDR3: TGTGCCAGCAGTGGGGGACAGCTCTCTGGGGCCAACGTCCTGACTTTC.

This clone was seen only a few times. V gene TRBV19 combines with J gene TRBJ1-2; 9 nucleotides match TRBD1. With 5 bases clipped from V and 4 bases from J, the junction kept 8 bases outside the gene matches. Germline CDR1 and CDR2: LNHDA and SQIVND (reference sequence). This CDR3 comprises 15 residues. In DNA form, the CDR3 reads TGTGCCAGTAGTGCCCTTGGGACAGGGCTCTATGGCTACACCTTC. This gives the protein CASSALGTGLYGYTF.

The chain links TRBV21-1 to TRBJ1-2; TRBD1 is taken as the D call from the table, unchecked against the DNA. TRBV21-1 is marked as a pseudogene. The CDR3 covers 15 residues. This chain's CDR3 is CASSGGTATCDGYTF. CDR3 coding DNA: TGTGCCAGCAGCGGGGGGACAGCCACTTGCGATGGCTACACCTTC.

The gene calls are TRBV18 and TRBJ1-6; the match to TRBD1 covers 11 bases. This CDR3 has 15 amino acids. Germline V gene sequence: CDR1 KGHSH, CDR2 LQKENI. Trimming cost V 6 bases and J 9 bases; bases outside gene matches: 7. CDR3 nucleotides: TGTGCCAGCTCTCGGGACAGGGGGGAACGTTCACCCCTCCACTTT. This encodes CASSRDRGERSPLHF. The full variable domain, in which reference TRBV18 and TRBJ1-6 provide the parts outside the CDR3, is NAGVMQNPRHLVRRRGQEARLRCSPMKGHSHVYWYRQLPEEGLKFMVYLQKENIIDESGMPKERFSAEFPKEGPSILRIQQVVRGDSAAYFCASSRDRGERSPLHFGNGTRLTVT.

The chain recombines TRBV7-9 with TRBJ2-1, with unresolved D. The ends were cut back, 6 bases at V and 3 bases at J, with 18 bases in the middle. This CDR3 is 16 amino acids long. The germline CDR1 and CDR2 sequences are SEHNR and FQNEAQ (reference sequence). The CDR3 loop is CASRKFLSADYNEQFF. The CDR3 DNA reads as TGTGCCAGCAGGAAATTTTTGAGCGCGGACTACAATGAGCAGTTCTTC.

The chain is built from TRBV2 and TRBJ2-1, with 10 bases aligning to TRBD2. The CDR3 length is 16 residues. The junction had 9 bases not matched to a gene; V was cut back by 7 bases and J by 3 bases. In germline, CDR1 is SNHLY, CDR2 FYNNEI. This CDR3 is CASIPSSGGLYNEQFF. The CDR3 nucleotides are TGTGCCAGCATCCCTTCTAGCGGGGGTCTCTACAATGAGCAGTTCTTC.

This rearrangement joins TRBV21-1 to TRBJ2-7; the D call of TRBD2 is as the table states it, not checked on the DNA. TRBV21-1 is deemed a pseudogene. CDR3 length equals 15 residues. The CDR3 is CASSKALGRSGEQYF. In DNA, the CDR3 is TGTGCCAGCAGCAAAGCGCTCGGGAGGTCGGGAGAGCAGTACTTC.

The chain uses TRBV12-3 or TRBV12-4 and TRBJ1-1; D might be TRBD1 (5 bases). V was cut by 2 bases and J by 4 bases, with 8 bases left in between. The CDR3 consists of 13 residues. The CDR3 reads CASSLPGSTEAFF. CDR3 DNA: TGTGCCAGCAGTTTACCAGGGTCCACTGAAGCTTTCTTT.

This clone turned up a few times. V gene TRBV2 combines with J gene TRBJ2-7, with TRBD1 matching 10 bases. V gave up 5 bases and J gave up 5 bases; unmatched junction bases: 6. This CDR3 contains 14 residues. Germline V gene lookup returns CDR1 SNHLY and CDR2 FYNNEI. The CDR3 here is CASSLDRGFNEQYF. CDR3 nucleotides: TGTGCCAGCAGTTTGGACAGGGGGTTCAACGAGCAGTACTTC.

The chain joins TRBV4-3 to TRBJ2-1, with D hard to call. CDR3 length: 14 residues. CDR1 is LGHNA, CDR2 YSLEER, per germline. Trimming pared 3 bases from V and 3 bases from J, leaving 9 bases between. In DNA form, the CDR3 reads TGCGCCAGCAGCCATCAGGTTTACTACAATGAGCAGTTCTTC. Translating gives CASSHQVYYNEQFF.

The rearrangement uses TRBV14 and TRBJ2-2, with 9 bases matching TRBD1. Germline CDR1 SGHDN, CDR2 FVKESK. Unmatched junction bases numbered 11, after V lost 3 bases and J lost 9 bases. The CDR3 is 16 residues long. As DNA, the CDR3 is TGTGCCAGCAGCCAGAGACCGGGACAGGGTATTTGGGAGCTGTTTTTT. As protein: CASSQRPGQGIWELFF.

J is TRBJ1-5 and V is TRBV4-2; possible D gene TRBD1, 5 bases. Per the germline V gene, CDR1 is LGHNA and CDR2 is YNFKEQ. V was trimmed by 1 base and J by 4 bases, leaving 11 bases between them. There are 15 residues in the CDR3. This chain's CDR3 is CASSQVSGFNQPQHF. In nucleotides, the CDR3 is TGTGCCAGCAGCCAAGTTTCAGGGTTTAATCAGCCCCAGCATTTT.

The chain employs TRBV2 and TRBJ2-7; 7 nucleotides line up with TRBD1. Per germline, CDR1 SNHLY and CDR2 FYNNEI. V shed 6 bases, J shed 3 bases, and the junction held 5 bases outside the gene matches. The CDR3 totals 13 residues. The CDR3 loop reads CASSRGQYYEQYF. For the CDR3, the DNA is TGTGCCAGCAGCCGGGGACAGTACTACGAGCAGTACTTC.

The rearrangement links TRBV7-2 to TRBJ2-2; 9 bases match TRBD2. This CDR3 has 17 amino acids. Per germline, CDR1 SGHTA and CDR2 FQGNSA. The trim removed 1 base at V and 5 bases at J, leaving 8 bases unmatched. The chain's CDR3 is CASSLGGGRAVTGELFF. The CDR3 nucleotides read TGTGCCAGCAGCTTAGGTGGCGGGAGGGCCGTAACCGGGGAGCTGTTTTTT.

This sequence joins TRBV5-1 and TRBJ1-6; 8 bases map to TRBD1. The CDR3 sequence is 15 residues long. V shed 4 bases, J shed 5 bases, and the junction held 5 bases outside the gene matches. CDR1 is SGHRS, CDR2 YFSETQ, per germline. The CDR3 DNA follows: TGCGCCAGCAGCCTGGGACAGGTAGATAATTCACCCCTCCACTTT. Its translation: CASSLGQVDNSPLHF.

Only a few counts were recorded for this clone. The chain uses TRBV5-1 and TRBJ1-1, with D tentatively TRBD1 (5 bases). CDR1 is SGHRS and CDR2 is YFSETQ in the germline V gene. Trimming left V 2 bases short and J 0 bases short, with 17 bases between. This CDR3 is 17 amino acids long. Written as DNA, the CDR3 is TGCGCCAGCAGCTTTTCCTTTCAGGGTTACATGAACACTGAAGCTTTCTTT. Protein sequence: CASSFSFQGYMNTEAFF.

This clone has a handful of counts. This chain's CDR3 is CAWSVPDRGRRTEAFF. CDR3 in DNA: TGTGCCTGGAGTGTACCGGACAGGGGGCGACGGACTGAAGCTTTCTTT. V gene TRBV30 combines with J gene TRBJ1-1; TRBD1 aligns across 11 bases. The CDR3 totals 16 residues. After removal of 0 bases from V and 5 bases from J, the junction contained 8 bases not matched to a gene. CDR1 GTSNPN and CDR2 SVGIG come from the germline V gene (reference sequence).

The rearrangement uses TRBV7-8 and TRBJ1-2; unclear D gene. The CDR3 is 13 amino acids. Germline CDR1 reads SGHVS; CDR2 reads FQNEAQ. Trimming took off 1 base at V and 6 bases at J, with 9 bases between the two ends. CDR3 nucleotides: TGTGCCAGCAGCTTAGTTGGAGGGAATGGCTACACCTTC. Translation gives CASSLVGGNGYTF.

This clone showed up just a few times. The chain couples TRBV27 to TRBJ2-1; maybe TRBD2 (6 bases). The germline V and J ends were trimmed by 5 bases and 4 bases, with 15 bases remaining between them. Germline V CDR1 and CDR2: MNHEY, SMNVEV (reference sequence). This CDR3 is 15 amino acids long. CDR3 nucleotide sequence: TGTGCCAGCAGTAAGGCTAGCGCATTGTACAATGAGCAGTTCTTC. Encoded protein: CASSKASALYNEQFF.

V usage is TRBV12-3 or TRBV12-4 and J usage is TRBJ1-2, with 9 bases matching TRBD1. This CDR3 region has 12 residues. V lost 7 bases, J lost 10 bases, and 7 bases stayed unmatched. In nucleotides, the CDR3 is TGTGCCAGCACCCGGACAGGGGACGCCTACACCTTC. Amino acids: CASTRTGDAYTF.

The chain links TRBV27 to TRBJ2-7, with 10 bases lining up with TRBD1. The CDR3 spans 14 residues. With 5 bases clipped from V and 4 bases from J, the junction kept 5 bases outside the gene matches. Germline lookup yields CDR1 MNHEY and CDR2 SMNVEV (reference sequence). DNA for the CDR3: TGTGCCAGCAGTCCTGGACAGGGGGTGTACGAGCAGTACTTC. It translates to CASSPGQGVYEQYF.

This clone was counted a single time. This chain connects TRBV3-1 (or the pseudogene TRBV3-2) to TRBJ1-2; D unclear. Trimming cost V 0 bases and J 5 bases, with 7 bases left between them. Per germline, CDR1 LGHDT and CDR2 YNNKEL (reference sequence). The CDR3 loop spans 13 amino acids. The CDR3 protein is CASSQDHLYGYTF. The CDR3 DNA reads TGTGCCAGCAGCCAAGACCATTTGTATGGCTACACCTTC.

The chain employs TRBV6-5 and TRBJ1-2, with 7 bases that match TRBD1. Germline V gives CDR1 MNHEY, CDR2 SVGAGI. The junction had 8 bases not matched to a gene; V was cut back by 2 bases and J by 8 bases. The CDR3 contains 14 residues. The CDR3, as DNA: TGTGCCAGCAGTTACCTTGGACAGGCGAGCGGCTACACCTTC. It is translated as CASSYLGQASGYTF.

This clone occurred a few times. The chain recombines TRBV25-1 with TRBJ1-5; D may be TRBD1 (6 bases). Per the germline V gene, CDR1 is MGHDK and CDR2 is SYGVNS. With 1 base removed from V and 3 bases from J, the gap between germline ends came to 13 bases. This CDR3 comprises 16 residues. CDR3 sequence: CASSESGGGVNQPQHF. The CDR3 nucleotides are TGTGCCAGCAGTGAATCCGGAGGGGGGGTCAATCAGCCCCAGCATTTT.

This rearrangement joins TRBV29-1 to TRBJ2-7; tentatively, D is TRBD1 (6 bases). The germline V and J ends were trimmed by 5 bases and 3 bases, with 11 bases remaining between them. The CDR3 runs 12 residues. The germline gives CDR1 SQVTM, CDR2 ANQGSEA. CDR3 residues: CSVNTGSYEQYF. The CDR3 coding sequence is TGCAGCGTTAATACAGGGAGCTACGAGCAGTACTTC.

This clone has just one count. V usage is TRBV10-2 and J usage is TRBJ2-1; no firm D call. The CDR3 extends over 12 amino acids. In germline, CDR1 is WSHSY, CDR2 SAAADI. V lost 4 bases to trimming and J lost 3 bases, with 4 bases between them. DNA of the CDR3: TGCGCCAGCAGTGTCAGCTACAATGAGCAGTTCTTC. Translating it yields CASSVSYNEQFF.